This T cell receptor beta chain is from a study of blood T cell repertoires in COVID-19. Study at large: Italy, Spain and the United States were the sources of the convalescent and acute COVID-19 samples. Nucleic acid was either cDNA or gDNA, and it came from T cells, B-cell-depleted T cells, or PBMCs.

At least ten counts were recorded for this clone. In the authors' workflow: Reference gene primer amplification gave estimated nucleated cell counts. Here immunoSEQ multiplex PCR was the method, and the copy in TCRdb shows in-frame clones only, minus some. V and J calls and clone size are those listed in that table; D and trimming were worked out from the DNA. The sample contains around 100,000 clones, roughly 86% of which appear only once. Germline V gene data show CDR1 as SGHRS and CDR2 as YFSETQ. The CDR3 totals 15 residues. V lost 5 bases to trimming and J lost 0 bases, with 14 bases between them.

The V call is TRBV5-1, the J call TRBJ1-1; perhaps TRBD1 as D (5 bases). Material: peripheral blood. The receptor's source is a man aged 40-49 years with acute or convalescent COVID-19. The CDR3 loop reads CASSWGSYMNTEAFF. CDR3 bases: TGCGCCAGCAGTTGGGGCAGCTACATGAACACTGAAGCTTTCTTT.